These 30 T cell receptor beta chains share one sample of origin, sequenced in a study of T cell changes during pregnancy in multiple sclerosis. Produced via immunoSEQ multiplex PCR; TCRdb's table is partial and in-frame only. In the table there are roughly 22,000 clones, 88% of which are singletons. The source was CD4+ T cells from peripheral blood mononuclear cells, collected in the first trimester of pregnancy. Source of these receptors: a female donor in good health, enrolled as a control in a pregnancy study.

The CDR3: CASSLFLPRGTNTEAFF. The CDR3, as DNA: TGTGCCAGCAGCTTGTTCCTTCCGAGGGGGACAAACACTGAAGCTTTCTTT. The chain employs TRBV5-5 and TRBJ1-1; D perhaps matches TRBD1 (6 bases). Trimming removed 1 base at V and 2 bases at J, with 18 bases between. Germline assignment: CDR1 SGHKS and CDR2 YYEKEE (reference sequence). The CDR3 has 17 amino acids.

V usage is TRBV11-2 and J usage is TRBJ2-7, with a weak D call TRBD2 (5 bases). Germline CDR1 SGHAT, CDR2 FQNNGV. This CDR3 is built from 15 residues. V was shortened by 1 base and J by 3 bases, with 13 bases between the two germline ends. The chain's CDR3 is CASSLAAAGIYEQYF. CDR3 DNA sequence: TGTGCCAGCAGCTTAGCGGCAGCCGGGATCTACGAGCAGTACTTC.

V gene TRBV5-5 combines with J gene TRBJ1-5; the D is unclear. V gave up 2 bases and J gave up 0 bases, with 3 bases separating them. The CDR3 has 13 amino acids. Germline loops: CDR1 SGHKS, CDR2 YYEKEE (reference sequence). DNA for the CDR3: TGTGCCAGCAGCTTTAATAGCAATCAGCCCCAGCATTTT. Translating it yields CASSFNSNQPQHF.

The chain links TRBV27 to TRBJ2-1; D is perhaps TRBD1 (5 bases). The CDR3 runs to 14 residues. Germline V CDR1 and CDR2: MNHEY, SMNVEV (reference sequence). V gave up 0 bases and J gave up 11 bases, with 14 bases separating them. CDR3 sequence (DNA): TGTGCCAGCAGTTTATCCGTGCTTGGGGCAAAGCAGTTCTTC. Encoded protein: CASSLSVLGAKQFF.

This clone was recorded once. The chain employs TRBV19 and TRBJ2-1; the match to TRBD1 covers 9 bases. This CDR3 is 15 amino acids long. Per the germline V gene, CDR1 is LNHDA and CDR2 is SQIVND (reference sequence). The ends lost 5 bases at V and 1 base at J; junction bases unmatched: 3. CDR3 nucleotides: TGTGCCAGTAGTCTCGACAGGGGGTCCTACAATGAGCAGTTCTTC. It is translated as CASSLDRGSYNEQFF.

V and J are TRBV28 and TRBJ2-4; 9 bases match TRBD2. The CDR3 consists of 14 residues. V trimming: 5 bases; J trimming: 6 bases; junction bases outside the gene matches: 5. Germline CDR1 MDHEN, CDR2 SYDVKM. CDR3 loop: CASSATSGLNIQYF. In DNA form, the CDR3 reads TGTGCCAGCAGTGCGACTAGCGGACTAAACATTCAGTACTTC.

The CDR3, as DNA: TGTGCCAGCAGTCTTCGACAATCCAATCAGCCCCAGCATTTT. As protein: CASSLRQSNQPQHF. The chain couples TRBV27 to TRBJ1-5, with D hard to call. The CDR3 consists of 14 residues. The germline gives CDR1 MNHEY, CDR2 SMNVEV (reference sequence). V was pared by 5 bases and J by 3 bases, with 11 bases between.

CDR3 region: CASSPDRVDTEAFF. DNA of the CDR3: TGCGCCAGCAGCCCAGACAGGGTCGACACTGAAGCTTTCTTT. The chain has TRBV5-1 and TRBJ1-1; 7 bases are shared with TRBD1. Germline V CDR1 and CDR2: SGHRS, YFSETQ. The CDR3 loop spans 14 amino acids. Trimming removed 4 bases from V and 3 bases from J; junction bases left unmatched: 6.

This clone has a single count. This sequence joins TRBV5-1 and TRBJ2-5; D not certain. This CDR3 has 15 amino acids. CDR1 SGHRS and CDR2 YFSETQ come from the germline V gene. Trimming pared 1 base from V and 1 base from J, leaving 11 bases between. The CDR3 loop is CASSLQSGFQETQYF. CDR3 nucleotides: TGCGCCAGCAGCTTGCAATCAGGCTTCCAAGAGACCCAGTACTTC.

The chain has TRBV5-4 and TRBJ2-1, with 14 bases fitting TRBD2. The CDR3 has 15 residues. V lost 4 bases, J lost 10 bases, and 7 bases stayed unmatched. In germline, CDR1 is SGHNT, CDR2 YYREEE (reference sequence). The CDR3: CASSLGTSGRGEQFF. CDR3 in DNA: TGTGCCAGCAGCCTGGGGACTAGCGGGAGAGGAGAGCAGTTCTTC.

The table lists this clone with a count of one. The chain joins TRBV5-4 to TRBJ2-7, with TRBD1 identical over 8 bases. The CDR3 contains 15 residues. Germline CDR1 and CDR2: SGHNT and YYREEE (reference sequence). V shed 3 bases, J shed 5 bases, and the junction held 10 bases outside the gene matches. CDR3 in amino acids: CASSSDRGNRDEQYF. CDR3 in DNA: TGTGCCAGCAGCTCCGACAGGGGTAATAGGGACGAGCAGTACTTC.

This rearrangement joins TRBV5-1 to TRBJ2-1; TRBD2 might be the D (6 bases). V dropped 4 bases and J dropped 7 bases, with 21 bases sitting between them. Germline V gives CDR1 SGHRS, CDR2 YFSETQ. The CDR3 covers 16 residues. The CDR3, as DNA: TGCGCCAGCAGCCAACCCGAGCGGGCTATCATGAATGAGCAGTTCTTC. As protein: CASSQPERAIMNEQFF.

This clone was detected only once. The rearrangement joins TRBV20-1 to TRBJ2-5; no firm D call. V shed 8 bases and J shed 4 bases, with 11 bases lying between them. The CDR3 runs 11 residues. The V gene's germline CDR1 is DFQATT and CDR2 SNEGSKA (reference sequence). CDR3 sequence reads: CSSEDRETQYF. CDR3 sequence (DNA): TGCAGTTCAGAGGATCGAGAGACCCAGTACTTC.

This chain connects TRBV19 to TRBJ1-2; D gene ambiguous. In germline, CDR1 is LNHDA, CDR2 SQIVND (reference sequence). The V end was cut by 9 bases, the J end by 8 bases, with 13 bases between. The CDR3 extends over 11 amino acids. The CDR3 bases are TGTGCCAGCCAGGATATTGGGGGCTACACCTTC. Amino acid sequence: CASQDIGGYTF.

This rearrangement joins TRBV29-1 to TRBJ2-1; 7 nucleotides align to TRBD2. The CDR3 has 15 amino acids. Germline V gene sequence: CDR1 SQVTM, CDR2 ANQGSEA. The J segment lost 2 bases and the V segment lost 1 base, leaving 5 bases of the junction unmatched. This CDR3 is CSVEAGSGAYNEQFF. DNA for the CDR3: TGCAGCGTTGAAGCAGGGAGCGGGGCCTACAATGAGCAGTTCTTC.

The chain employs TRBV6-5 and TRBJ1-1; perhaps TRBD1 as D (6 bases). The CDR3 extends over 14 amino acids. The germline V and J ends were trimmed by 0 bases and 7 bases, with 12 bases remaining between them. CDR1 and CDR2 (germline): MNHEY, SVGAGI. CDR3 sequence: CASSYSGGPGEAFF. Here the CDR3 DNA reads TGTGCCAGCAGTTACTCCGGGGGGCCGGGTGAAGCTTTCTTT.

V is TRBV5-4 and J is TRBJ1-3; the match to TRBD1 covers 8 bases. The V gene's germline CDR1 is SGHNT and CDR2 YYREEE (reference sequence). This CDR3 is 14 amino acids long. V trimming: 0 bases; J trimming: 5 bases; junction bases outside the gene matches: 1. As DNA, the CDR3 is TGTGCCAGCAGCTTGGGACAGGGGAGAAACACCATATATTTT. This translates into CASSLGQGRNTIYF.

Here the CDR3 reads CASSPVAGGPSTGELFF. Written as DNA, the CDR3 is TGTGCCAGCAGCCCCGTAGCGGGAGGGCCGAGCACCGGGGAGCTGTTTTTT. The gene calls are TRBV7-2 and TRBJ2-2; 11 bases are a match to TRBD2. The V gene's germline CDR1 is SGHTA and CDR2 FQGNSA. Germline trimming cut 5 bases from V and 4 bases from J; bases unmatched to any gene: 9. The CDR3 loop spans 17 amino acids.

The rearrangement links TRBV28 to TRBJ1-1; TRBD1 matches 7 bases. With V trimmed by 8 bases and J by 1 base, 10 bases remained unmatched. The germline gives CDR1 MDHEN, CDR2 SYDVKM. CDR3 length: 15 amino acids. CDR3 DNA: TGTGCCAGCCTAAACCGAGGGGGCGCGAACACTGAAGCTTTCTTT. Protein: CASLNRGGANTEAFF.

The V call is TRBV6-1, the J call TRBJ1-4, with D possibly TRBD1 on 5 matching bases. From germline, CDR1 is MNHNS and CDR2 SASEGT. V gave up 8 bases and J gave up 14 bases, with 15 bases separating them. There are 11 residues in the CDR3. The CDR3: CASGIGGGLFF. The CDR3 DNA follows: TGTGCCAGCGGAATTGGCGGGGGTCTGTTTTTT.

As DNA, the CDR3 is TGTGCCAGCAGCGGAACAGGGACGGTCTCCTACAATGAGCAGTTCTTC. This translates into CASSGTGTVSYNEQFF. The chain recombines TRBV11-3 with TRBJ2-1, with D possibly TRBD1 on 6 matching bases. The CDR3 extends over 16 amino acids. Between the trimmed V and J ends, which lost 5 bases and 0 bases, there was a span of 14 bases. Per the germline V gene, CDR1 is SGHNT and CDR2 is YENEEA.

The CDR3 protein is CASSALPPLSGSSYNEQFF. CDR3 sequence (DNA): TGTGCCAGCAGTGCTCTCCCGCCGTTAAGCGGGAGCTCCTACAATGAGCAGTTCTTC. The chain carries TRBV6-1 and TRBJ2-1, with 8 bases aligning to TRBD2. Germline-derived CDR1 and CDR2 are MNHNS and SASEGT. The CDR3 is 19 residues long. J lost 0 bases, V lost 4 bases, and 14 bases had no gene match.

Written as DNA, the CDR3 is TGTGCCAGCAGGCAGCGGGAGGGCCGCTACGAGCAGTACTTC. Translation gives CASRQREGRYEQYF. The genes are TRBV2 and TRBJ2-7; 10 bases fit TRBD2. Trimming cost V 6 bases and J 3 bases; bases outside gene matches: 5. CDR1 is SNHLY, CDR2 FYNNEI, per germline. The CDR3 is made up of 14 amino acids. Variable domain in full (rest from reference TRBV2 and TRBJ2-7): EPEVTQTPSHQVTQMGQEVILRCVPISNHLYFYWYRQILGQKVEFLVSFYNNEISEKSEIFDDQFSVERPDGSNFTLKIRSTKLEDSAMYFCASRQREGRYEQYFGPGTRLTVT.

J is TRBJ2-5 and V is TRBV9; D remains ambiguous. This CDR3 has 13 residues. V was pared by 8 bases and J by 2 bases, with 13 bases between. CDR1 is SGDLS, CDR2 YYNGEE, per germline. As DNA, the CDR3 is TGTGCCAGTAGCCGTGAGTGGCAAGAGACCCAGTACTTC. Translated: CASSREWQETQYF.

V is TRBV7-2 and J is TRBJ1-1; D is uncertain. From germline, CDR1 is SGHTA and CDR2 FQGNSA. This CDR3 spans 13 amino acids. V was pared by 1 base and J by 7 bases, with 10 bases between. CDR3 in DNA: TGTGCCAGCAGCTTAGTCGATTGGCTTGAAGCTTTCTTT. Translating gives CASSLVDWLEAFF.

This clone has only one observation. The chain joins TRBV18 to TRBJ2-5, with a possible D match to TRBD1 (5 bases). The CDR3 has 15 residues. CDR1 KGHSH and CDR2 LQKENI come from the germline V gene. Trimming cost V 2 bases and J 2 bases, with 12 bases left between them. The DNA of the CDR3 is TGTGCCAGCTCACCAGGCAGGGTCCCTCAAGAGACCCAGTACTTC. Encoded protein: CASSPGRVPQETQYF.

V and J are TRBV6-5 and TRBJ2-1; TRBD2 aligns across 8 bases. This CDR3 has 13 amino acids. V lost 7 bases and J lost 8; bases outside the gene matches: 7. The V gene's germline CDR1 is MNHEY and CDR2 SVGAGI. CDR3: CASTLAGRDEQFF. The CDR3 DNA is TGTGCCAGCACTTTAGCGGGGCGGGATGAGCAGTTCTTC.

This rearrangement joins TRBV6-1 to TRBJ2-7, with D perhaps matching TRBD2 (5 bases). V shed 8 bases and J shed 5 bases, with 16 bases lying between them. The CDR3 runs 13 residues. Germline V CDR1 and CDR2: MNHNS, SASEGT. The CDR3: CASRPTGFHEQYF. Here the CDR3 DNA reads TGTGCCAGCCGACCCACGGGATTCCACGAGCAGTACTTC.

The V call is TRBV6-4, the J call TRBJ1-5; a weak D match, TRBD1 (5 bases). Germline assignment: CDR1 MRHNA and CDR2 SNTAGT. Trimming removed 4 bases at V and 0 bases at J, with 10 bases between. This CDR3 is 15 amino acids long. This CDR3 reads CASSGGQYSNQPQHF. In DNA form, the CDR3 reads TGTGCCAGCAGTGGGGGCCAGTATAGCAATCAGCCCCAGCATTTT.

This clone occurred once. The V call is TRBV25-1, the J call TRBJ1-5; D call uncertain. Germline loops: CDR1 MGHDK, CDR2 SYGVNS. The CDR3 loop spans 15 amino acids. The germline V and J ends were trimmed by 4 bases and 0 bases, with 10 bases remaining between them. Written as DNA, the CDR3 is TGTGCCAGCAGTGCAGCGGGCTATAGCAATCAGCCCCAGCATTTT. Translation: CASSAAGYSNQPQHF.